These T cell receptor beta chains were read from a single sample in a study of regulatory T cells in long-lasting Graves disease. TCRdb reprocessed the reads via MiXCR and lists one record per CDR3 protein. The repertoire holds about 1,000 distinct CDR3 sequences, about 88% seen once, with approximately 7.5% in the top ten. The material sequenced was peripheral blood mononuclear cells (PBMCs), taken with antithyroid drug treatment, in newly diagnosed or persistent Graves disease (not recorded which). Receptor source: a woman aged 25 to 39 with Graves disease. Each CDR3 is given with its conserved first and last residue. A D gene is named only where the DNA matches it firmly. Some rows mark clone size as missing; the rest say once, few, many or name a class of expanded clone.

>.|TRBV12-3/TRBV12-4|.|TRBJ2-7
TGTGCCAGCAGTTGGGGGGACGCCTACGAGCAGTACTTC
CASSWGDAYEQYF
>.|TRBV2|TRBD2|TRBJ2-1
TGTGCCAGCAGTGATCCTCGGACTAGGAATGAGCAGTTCTTC
CASSDPRTRNEQFF
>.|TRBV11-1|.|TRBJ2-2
TGTGCCAGCAGCTCCCGGTGGGAGCTGTTTTTT
CASSSRWELFF
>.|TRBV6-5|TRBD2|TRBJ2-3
TGTGCCAGCAGTTACGGGCTAGCGGGGGCAGATACGCAGTATTTT
CASSYGLAGADTQYF
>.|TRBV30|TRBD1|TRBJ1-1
TGTGCCTGGAGTGGGACAGGGGTGAACACTGAAGCTTTCTTT
CAWSGTGVNTEAFF
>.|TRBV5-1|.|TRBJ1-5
TGCGCCAGCAGTCAGGGAGGTTCCAGCCATCAGCCCCAGCATTTT
CASSQGGSSHQPQHF
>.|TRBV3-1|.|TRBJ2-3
TGTGCCAGCAGCCAAGACAGGTCCACAGATACGCAGTATTTT
CASSQDRSTDTQYF
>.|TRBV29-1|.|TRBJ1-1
TGCAGCGTTGTTAAGGAGGAGGACCCCACTGAAGCTTTCTTT
CSVVKEEDPTEAFF
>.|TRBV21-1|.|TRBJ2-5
TGTGCCAGCAGCAAAGGTCCCGAGGGCAGAGAGACCCAGTACTTC
CASSKGPEGRETQYF
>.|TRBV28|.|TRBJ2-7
TGTGCCAGCAGTTTCTACGACAGCGCCTTCCCACTCTACGAGCAGTACTTC
CASSFYDSAFPLYEQYF
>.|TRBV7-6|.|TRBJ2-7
TGTGCCAGCAGCTTAGGTACAGGGGAGCAGTACTTC
CASSLGTGEQYF
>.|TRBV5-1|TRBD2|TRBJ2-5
TGCGCCAGCAGCATAAGCGGGGCCGTCGAAGAGACCCAGTACTTC
CASSISGAVEETQYF
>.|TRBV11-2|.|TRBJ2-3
TGTGCCAGCAGCTTACACCCAGATACGCAGTATTTT
CASSLHPDTQYF
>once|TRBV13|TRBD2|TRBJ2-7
TGTGCCAGCAGCTTACCCAGCGGGGGAGGAGAGCAGTACTTC
CASSLPSGGGEQYF
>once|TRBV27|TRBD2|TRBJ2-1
TGTGCCAGCAGTGCGAGGACTAGCGGGGGGGCCTACAATGAGCAGTTCTTC
CASSARTSGGAYNEQFF
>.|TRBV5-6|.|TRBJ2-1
TGTGCCAGCAGCTTGGGGTTCGGGGGAGGCCCCTACAATGAGCAGTTCTTC
CASSLGFGGGPYNEQFF
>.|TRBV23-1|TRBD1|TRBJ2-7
TGCGCCCGAACTGGGACAGAGAGTCCCTACGAGCAGTACTTC
CARTGTESPYEQYF
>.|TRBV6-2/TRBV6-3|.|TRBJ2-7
TGTGCCATCAGCTCCCCGGGCGGGGTCACCTACGAGCAGTACTTC
CAISSPGGVTYEQYF
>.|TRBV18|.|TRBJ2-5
TGTGCCAGCTCACGAAGCGGAAGTGGCGAGACCCAGTACTTC
CASSRSGSGETQYF
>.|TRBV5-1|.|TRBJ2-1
TGCGCCAGCAGCTCCCTTCCGAGGAGCGACAATGAGCAGTTCTTC
CASSSLPRSDNEQFF
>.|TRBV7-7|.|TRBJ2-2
TGTGCTAGCAGCTCCCAGGGTATTACCGGGGAGCTGTTTTTT
CASSSQGITGELFF
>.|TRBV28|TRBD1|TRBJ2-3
TGTGCCAGCAGTTTAATGGGACAGGGAATGGGAGGAACAGATACGCAGTATTTT
CASSLMGQGMGGTDTQYF
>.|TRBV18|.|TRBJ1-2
TGTGCCAGCTCACCGGATCGCATCGTCCAGGGAATCTTC
CASSPDRIVQGIF
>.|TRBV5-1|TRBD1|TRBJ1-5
TGCGCCAGCAAGCCGGGACAGGAGCATCAGCCCCAGCATTTT
CASKPGQEHQPQHF
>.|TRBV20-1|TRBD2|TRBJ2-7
TGCAGTGCCCTGCCCCCACTAGCGGGGATCTACGAGCAGTACTTC
CSALPPLAGIYEQYF
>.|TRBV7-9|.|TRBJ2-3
TGTGCCAGCAGCCCTGGACAGAACACAGATACGCAGTATTTT
CASSPGQNTDTQYF
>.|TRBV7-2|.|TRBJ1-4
TGTGCCAGCAGCCCGGGGGGGGTGGGCAAACTGTTTTTT
CASSPGGVGKLFF
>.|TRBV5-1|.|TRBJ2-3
TGCGCCAGCGGCTGGGTGCGCACAGATACGCAGTATTTT
CASGWVRTDTQYF
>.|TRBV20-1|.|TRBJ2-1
TGCAGTGCCAGTTCACTAGCCCCTCCAATTAATGAGCAGTTCTTC
CSASSLAPPINEQFF
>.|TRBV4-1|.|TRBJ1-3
TGCGCCAGCAGCCAAGTGCAGTCCTCTGGAAACACCATATATTTT
CASSQVQSSGNTIYF
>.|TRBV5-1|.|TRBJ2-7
TGCGCCAGCAGCCCTATTCCTAGCTACGAGCAGTACTTC
CASSPIPSYEQYF
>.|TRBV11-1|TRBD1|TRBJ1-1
TGTGCCAGCAGCTTAGGACAGGGAGCTTTCTTT
CASSLGQGAFF
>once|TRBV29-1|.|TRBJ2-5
TGCAGCGTTGACTCAATTGGGGGATCAGACTTC
CSVDSIGGSDF
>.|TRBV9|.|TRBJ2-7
TGTGCCAGCAGCGTAGGGCAGGGGACCTCCTACGAGCAGTACTTC
CASSVGQGTSYEQYF
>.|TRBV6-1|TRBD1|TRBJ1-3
TGTGCCAGCAGTGAAGGTCGAAACAGGGGGTTTGGAAACACCATATATTTT
CASSEGRNRGFGNTIYF
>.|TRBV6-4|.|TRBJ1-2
TGTGCCAGCAGTGACCCAGGTTATGGCTACACCTTC
CASSDPGYGYTF
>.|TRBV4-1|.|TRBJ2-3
TGCGCCAGCAGCCATCGGACGGGAGAAGCAGATACGCAGTATTTT
CASSHRTGEADTQYF
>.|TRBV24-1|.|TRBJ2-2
TGTGCCACCCGGGACACCAATACCGGGGAGCTGTTTTTT
CATRDTNTGELFF
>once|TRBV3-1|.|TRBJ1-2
TGTGCCAGCAGCCAAGCCCAGGGCAACTATGGCTACACCTTC
CASSQAQGNYGYTF
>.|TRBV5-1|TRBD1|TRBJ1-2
TGCGCCAGCAGAGCACAGGGGGGAAGTGGCTACACCTTC
CASRAQGGSGYTF
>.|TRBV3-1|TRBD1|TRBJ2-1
TGTGCCAGCAGCCGACAGGGGGGCTACAATGAGCAGTTCTTC
CASSRQGGYNEQFF
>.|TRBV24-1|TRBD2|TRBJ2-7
TGTGCCACCAGTGACTCTAGCGGGAGGGTCGGACGATACGAGCAGTACTTC
CATSDSSGRVGRYEQYF
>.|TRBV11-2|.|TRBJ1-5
TGTGCCAGCAGCCCCACGGGGGGCCCTTATAGCAATCAGCCCCAGCATTTT
CASSPTGGPYSNQPQHF
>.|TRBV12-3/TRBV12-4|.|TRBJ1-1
TGTGCCAGCAGTCCGTACAGGGCTGGCACTGAAGCTTTCTTT
CASSPYRAGTEAFF
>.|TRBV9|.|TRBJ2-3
TGTGCCAGCACCGGGGACTCCACAGATACGCAGTATTTT
CASTGDSTDTQYF
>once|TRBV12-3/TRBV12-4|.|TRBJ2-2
TGTGCCAGCAGTTTCAGGGTAGCGAACACCGGGGAGCTGTTTTTT
CASSFRVANTGELFF
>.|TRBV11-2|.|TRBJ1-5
TGTGCCAGCAGCTTCAGTACTGATCAGCCCCAGCATTTT
CASSFSTDQPQHF
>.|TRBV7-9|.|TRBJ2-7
TGTGCCAGCAGCTTTAAGTACGAGCAGTACTTC
CASSFKYEQYF
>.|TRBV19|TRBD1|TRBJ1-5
TGTGCCAGTAGTATGAAGGGGACAGACAATCAGCCCCAGCATTTT
CASSMKGTDNQPQHF
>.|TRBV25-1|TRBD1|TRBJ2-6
TGTGCCAGCACTACAGGGGGCACCCGCTCTGGGGCCAACGTCCTGACTTTC
CASTTGGTRSGANVLTF
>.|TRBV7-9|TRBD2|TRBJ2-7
TGTGCCAGCAGCTTAGGTTCTAGCGGGAGCTACGAGCAGTACTTC
CASSLGSSGSYEQYF
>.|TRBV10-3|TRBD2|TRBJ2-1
TGTGCCATCAGGGCGACTAGCGGGGGGAATGAGCAGTTCTTC
CAIRATSGGNEQFF
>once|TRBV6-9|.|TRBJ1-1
TGTGCCAGCAGTTATCCGGAGGGGGTTTGGGAAGCTTTCTTT
CASSYPEGVWEAFF
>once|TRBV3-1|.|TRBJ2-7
TGTGCCAGCAGCCAAGATCACGGAACACCCCTCGTCGAGCAGTACTTC
CASSQDHGTPLVEQYF
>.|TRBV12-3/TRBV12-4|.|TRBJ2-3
TGTGCCAGCAGCCCCTACAGGAGGGCAGATACGCAGTATTTT
CASSPYRRADTQYF
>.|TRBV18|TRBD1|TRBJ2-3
TGTGCCAGCTCACCAGGACAGGGTCTTTGGGATACGCAGTATTTT
CASSPGQGLWDTQYF
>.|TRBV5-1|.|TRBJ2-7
TGCGCCAGCAGCCAGAACTACGAGCAGTACTTC
CASSQNYEQYF
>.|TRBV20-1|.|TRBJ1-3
TGCAGTGCTAGAGCGGTGGGGGGGGCGCTTGGAAACACCATATATTTT
CSARAVGGALGNTIYF
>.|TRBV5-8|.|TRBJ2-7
TGTGCCAGCCAGGACTTTTCGTACGAGCAGTACTTC
CASQDFSYEQYF
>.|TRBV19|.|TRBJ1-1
TGTGCCTCAGGGGCGAACTTAGGCACTGAAGCTTTCTTT
CASGANLGTEAFF